A selection of T cell receptor beta chains follows, all from one sample in a study of blood T cell repertoires in COVID-19. Sequencing was performed with immunoSEQ multiplex PCR; in TCRdb, only in-frame clones are kept and a portion is missing. The sample lists over 200,000 clones; approximately 92% were seen once. The source material was peripheral blood. The receptors come from a person aged 18-35 years with COVID-19, enrolled during active disease. The CDR3 runs from the conserved cysteine through the conserved F or W. D genes are given only for firm matches. Expanded clones get a size class; other rows say once, few or many, or leave the size out.

>.|TRBV15|TRBJ1-2|TRBD1
TGTGCCACCAGCAGAGATTTGGCGGGACAGGGTTATGGCTACACCTTC
CATSRDLAGQGYGYTF
>.|TRBV14|TRBJ1-2|.
TGTGCCAGCGGGAGGGGCACCTTC
CASGRGTF
>.|TRBV7-9|TRBJ2-5|TRBD2
TGTGCCAGCAGCTTATGGACAGGACTAGCGGATCTTGGGGGGACCCAGTACTTC
CASSLWTGLADLGGTQYF
>.|TRBV4-1|TRBJ2-7|TRBD2
TGCGCCAGCAGCGAGACCCCCGGACTAGCGGGAGTAAAATCCTACGAGCAGTACTTC
CASSETPGLAGVKSYEQYF
>.|TRBV19|TRBJ2-4|TRBD1
TGTGCCGTTAGGGGGCTTGACAAAAACATTCAGTACTTC
CAVRGLDKNIQYF
>.|TRBV19|TRBJ2-1|TRBD2
TGTGCCAGTAGTATACCGGGGACTAGCGGGACCCAATCCTACAATGAGCAGTTCTTC
CASSIPGTSGTQSYNEQFF
>.|TRBV24-1|TRBJ2-1|.
TGTGCCACCAGTGGGACTCTCGAAACCGATGAGCAGTTCTTC
CATSGTLETDEQFF
>.|TRBV10-3|TRBJ2-5|.
TGTGCCATCAAATCCGGGGAGACTGAGGAGACCCAGTACTTC
CAIKSGETEETQYF
>.|TRBV4-1|TRBJ1-1|.
TGCGCCAGCAGCCAGGACGCCGGGGATAACACTGAAGCTTTCTTT
CASSQDAGDNTEAFF
>.|TRBV5-8|TRBJ1-1|.
TGTGCCAGCAGCTTGTTGTTTTTTAGGGGAACTGAAGCTTTCTTT
CASSLLFFRGTEAFF
>.|TRBV19|TRBJ2-4|TRBD2
TGTGCCAGTAGTATGCGGGGTAGGGGAGCGGGAGCCCTTCAGGGCAAAAACATTCAGTACTTC
CASSMRGRGAGALQGKNIQYF
>.|TRBV2|TRBJ2-7|TRBD1
TGTGCCAGCAGAGACTCAACCGGGACAGGTTCCTACGAGCAGTACTTC
CASRDSTGTGSYEQYF
>once|TRBV5-8|TRBJ1-2|.
TGTGCCAGCAGCGCGGGGCAGGGAGCCTATGGCTACACCTTC
CASSAGQGAYGYTF
>.|TRBV7-9|TRBJ1-2|.
TGTGCCAGCAGCTTAGATAACCGCGCTGGGCATGAAAATGGCTACACCTTC
CASSLDNRAGHENGYTF
>.|TRBV5-1|TRBJ1-2|.
TGCGCCAGCAGCCCCAGCGGAGGGGCGACGAGCTATGGCTACACCTTC
CASSPSGGATSYGYTF
>once|TRBV7-8|TRBJ2-1|TRBD2
TGTGCCAGCAGCCCAGGACTAGCTGGGAACGGGCAGTTCTTC
CASSPGLAGNGQFF
>.|TRBV30|TRBJ2-1|TRBD2
TGTGCCTGGACTAGCGGGAATGAGCAGTTCTTC
CAWTSGNEQFF
>.|TRBV6-1|TRBJ2-5|.
TGTGCCAGCAGTGAGACATTCAGAGAGACCCAGTACTTC
CASSETFRETQYF